This T cell receptor (beta chain) was profiled in a study of T cells in Graves' hyperthyroidism and ophthalmopathy. Study-wide findings and caveats: Blood shared most expanded thyroid clonotypes above 0.001. Ophthalmopathy was model-predicted a median 6.5 months pre-onset.

Looked up from germline, CDR1 is LNHDA and CDR2 is SQIVND (reference sequence). The V and J ends lost 5 bases and 0 bases respectively, with 11 bases between them. The CDR3 sequence is 16 residues long. Pregnant or lactating patients were excluded, as were those with uncontrolled infection or other autoimmune disease. For the diagnoses, clinical symptoms, serum thyroxine and TRAb, thyroid ultrasound and orbital computed tomography were used. There were TCR beta CDR3 regions amplified from RNA transcripts. The HTBI primer set was used in a first-round RT-PCR of the TCR CDR3. TCRdb reprocessed the multiplex PCR reads via MiXCR and lists one record per CDR3 protein. The sample consists of 650,000 to 850,000 distinct CDR3 sequences, roughly a sixth of them appearing once. As to this clonotype: Its antigen is unidentified.

Sequencing was carried out using blood. The chain uses TRBV19 and TRBJ2-6; no reliable D call. This TCR came from a woman in her forties or fifties with Graves' hyperthyroidism that later progressed to Graves' ophthalmopathy. The CDR3 bases are TGTGCCAGTAGTTCGCGACGGAGCTCTGGGGCCAACGTCCTGACTTTC. Translating it yields CASSSRRSSGANVLTF.